This is a list of T cell receptor beta chains from one sample in a study of shared clonotypes between healthy human individuals. Clones were read by immunoSEQ multiplex PCR, and TCRdb kept only the in-frame ones, dropping some. In the table there are about 580,000 clones, about 98% of which are singletons. What was sequenced was naive CD8+ T cells sorted from blood. The source of these receptors is a man in his thirties or forties in good health. CDR3s include the opening cysteine and the closing phenylalanine or tryptophan. D genes are given only for firm matches. The size field is filled for only some rows; it gives once, few, many or a size class.

j_gene: TRBJ1-1; abundance: once; d_gene: .; len: 14; v_gene: TRBV19; CDR3nt: TGTGCCAGTAGTCTCAGGGATGGGGACGTCTCGGCTTTCTTT; CDR3aa: CASSLRDGDVSAFF
j_gene: TRBJ2-1; abundance: .; d_gene: TRBD1; len: 14; v_gene: TRBV5-6; CDR3nt: TGTGCCAGCAGCTACACGGGACAGGGGATGGGACAGTTCTTC; CDR3aa: CASSYTGQGMGQFF
j_gene: TRBJ1-2; abundance: .; d_gene: .; len: 15; v_gene: TRBV4-1; CDR3nt: TGCGCCAGCAGCCAAGACAGGGACCAGGGCTATGGCTACACCTTC; CDR3aa: CASSQDRDQGYGYTF
j_gene: TRBJ2-1; abundance: once; d_gene: .; len: 15; v_gene: TRBV13; CDR3nt: TGTGCCAGCAGCCGACCCCTGACTAGTGACAATGAGCAGTTCTTC; CDR3aa: CASSRPLTSDNEQFF
j_gene: TRBJ1-5; abundance: .; d_gene: .; len: 17; v_gene: TRBV7-6; CDR3nt: TGTGCCAGCAGCTTAGGTGCGGGGGGGGTTGGTGATCAGCCCCAGCATTTT; CDR3aa: CASSLGAGGVGDQPQHF
j_gene: TRBJ2-7; abundance: .; d_gene: .; len: 14; v_gene: TRBV16; CDR3nt: TGTGCCAGCAGCCAATCGTGGGAGACCTACGAGCAGTACTTC; CDR3aa: CASSQSWETYEQYF
j_gene: TRBJ2-1; abundance: .; d_gene: .; len: 14; v_gene: TRBV7-6; CDR3nt: TGTGCCAGCAGCTTAGAGGTCACCTACAATGAGCAGTTCTTC; CDR3aa: CASSLEVTYNEQFF
j_gene: TRBJ2-7; abundance: .; d_gene: .; len: 11; v_gene: TRBV5-5; CDR3nt: TGTGCCAGCAGCTTGGGAGGAGAGCAGTACTTC; CDR3aa: CASSLGGEQYF
j_gene: TRBJ2-1; abundance: .; d_gene: TRBD2; len: 16; v_gene: TRBV29-1; CDR3nt: TGCAGCGTTGAATACGGGACTAGCGGGAATTACAATGAGCAGTTCTTC; CDR3aa: CSVEYGTSGNYNEQFF
j_gene: TRBJ2-3; abundance: once; d_gene: TRBD2; len: 18; v_gene: TRBV7-9; CDR3nt: TGTGCCAGCAGCCCCGGGACTAGCGGTAGTGGCGGCACAGATACGCAGTATTTT; CDR3aa: CASSPGTSGSGGTDTQYF
j_gene: TRBJ1-2; abundance: .; d_gene: .; len: 17; v_gene: TRBV7-9; CDR3nt: TGTGCCAGCAGTCCCGGGAGGGAACGACAGACAAACTATGGCTACACCTTC; CDR3aa: CASSPGRERQTNYGYTF
j_gene: TRBJ1-2; abundance: once; d_gene: TRBD1; len: 17; v_gene: TRBV19; CDR3nt: TGTGCCAGTAGTCCATCAGGGGGCTTAAGCCCAAACTATGGCTACACCTTC; CDR3aa: CASSPSGGLSPNYGYTF
j_gene: TRBJ1-2; abundance: .; d_gene: .; len: 12; v_gene: TRBV29-1; CDR3nt: TGCAGCGTCACCGGGCTGAACTATGGCTACACCTTC; CDR3aa: CSVTGLNYGYTF
j_gene: TRBJ2-7; abundance: .; d_gene: .; len: 14; v_gene: TRBV6-5; CDR3nt: TGTGCCAGTAGACCCCCCCACAGCTCCTACGAGCAGTACTTC; CDR3aa: CASRPPHSSYEQYF
j_gene: TRBJ2-7; abundance: .; d_gene: .; len: 15; v_gene: TRBV18; CDR3nt: TGTGCCAGCTCATCTCCGGATGAAGGCTCCTACGAGCAGTACTTC; CDR3aa: CASSSPDEGSYEQYF
j_gene: TRBJ2-1; abundance: .; d_gene: TRBD2; len: 14; v_gene: TRBV4-2; CDR3nt: TGTGCCACCAGGGCTAGCGGGAGGGCGAATGAGCAGTTCTTC; CDR3aa: CATRASGRANEQFF
j_gene: TRBJ2-7; abundance: .; d_gene: TRBD1; len: 16; v_gene: TRBV7-8; CDR3nt: TGTGCCAGCAGCCTCCCTCTCGGGACAGGGGGTAACGAGCAGTACTTC; CDR3aa: CASSLPLGTGGNEQYF
j_gene: TRBJ2-1; abundance: .; d_gene: TRBD2; len: 14; v_gene: TRBV28; CDR3nt: TGTGCCAGCAGCTTACTAGCGCCGTACAATGAGCAGTTCTTC; CDR3aa: CASSLLAPYNEQFF
j_gene: TRBJ2-1; abundance: .; d_gene: .; len: 12; v_gene: TRBV11-2; CDR3nt: TGTGCCAGCAGCTTTAGTACGAATGAGCAGTTCTTC; CDR3aa: CASSFSTNEQFF
j_gene: TRBJ2-7; abundance: .; d_gene: .; len: 11; v_gene: TRBV20-1; CDR3nt: TGCAGTGAGAACCGGGACAACGAGCAGTACTTC; CDR3aa: CSENRDNEQYF
j_gene: TRBJ2-1; abundance: .; d_gene: TRBD1; len: 17; v_gene: TRBV5-1; CDR3nt: TGCGCCAGCAGCCCCTCCTACCGGGACAGCGCCCTCGATGAGCAGTTCTTC; CDR3aa: CASSPSYRDSALDEQFF
j_gene: TRBJ2-1; abundance: .; d_gene: TRBD2; len: 19; v_gene: TRBV9; CDR3nt: TGTGCCAGCAGCGGAGCGGGTAGCGGGAGGGCCCTCGCCTACAATGAGCAGTTCTTC; CDR3aa: CASSGAGSGRALAYNEQFF
j_gene: TRBJ2-7; abundance: .; d_gene: .; len: 16; v_gene: TRBV5-6; CDR3nt: TGTGCCAGCAGCCCTGGCCCCGACGTCTCACCCTACGAGCAGTACTTC; CDR3aa: CASSPGPDVSPYEQYF
j_gene: TRBJ2-5; abundance: .; d_gene: .; len: 14; v_gene: TRBV6-6; CDR3nt: TGTGCCAGCAGTTACTCGACTCCTAAAGAGACCCAGTACTTC; CDR3aa: CASSYSTPKETQYF
j_gene: TRBJ1-2; abundance: .; d_gene: TRBD1; len: 14; v_gene: TRBV28; CDR3nt: TGTGCCAGCATTGCGGGACAGGGATTCTATGGCTACACCTTC; CDR3aa: CASIAGQGFYGYTF
j_gene: TRBJ1-5; abundance: .; d_gene: TRBD1; len: 17; v_gene: TRBV4-1; CDR3nt: TGCGCCAGCAGCCTCTTCCCCGACAGGGACTTTAATCAGCCCCAGCATTTT; CDR3aa: CASSLFPDRDFNQPQHF
j_gene: TRBJ1-1; abundance: .; d_gene: TRBD1; len: 15; v_gene: TRBV30; CDR3nt: TGTGCCTGGAGTGTCATGCAGGGGGAAAACACTGAAGCTTTCTTT; CDR3aa: CAWSVMQGENTEAFF
j_gene: TRBJ1-2; abundance: .; d_gene: .; len: 13; v_gene: TRBV30; CDR3nt: TGTGCCTGGACCATGACCGATTCCTATGGCTACACCTTC; CDR3aa: CAWTMTDSYGYTF
j_gene: TRBJ2-2; abundance: .; d_gene: .; len: 15; v_gene: TRBV6-5; CDR3nt: TGTGCCAGCAGTTACTCTACAGGGAACACCGGGGAGCTGTTTTTT; CDR3aa: CASSYSTGNTGELFF
j_gene: TRBJ2-5; abundance: .; d_gene: TRBD1; len: 13; v_gene: TRBV29-1; CDR3nt: TGCAGCGTCGACGGGACAGGCGGGGAGACCCAGTACTTC; CDR3aa: CSVDGTGGETQYF
j_gene: TRBJ2-5; abundance: .; d_gene: .; len: 14; v_gene: TRBV28; CDR3nt: TGTGCCAGCAGTTTGCCGGGGCCGCAAGAGACCCAGTACTTC; CDR3aa: CASSLPGPQETQYF
j_gene: TRBJ2-2; abundance: .; d_gene: .; len: 12; v_gene: TRBV15; CDR3nt: TGTGCCACCAGCACAGACACCGGGGAGCTGTTTTTT; CDR3aa: CATSTDTGELFF
j_gene: TRBJ2-5; abundance: .; d_gene: .; len: 17; v_gene: TRBV28; CDR3nt: .; CDR3aa: CASSSGASGSFLETQYF
j_gene: TRBJ2-5; abundance: .; d_gene: .; len: 14; v_gene: TRBV11-2; CDR3nt: TGTGCCAGCAGCTTACCTCTCGGGGTGGGGACCCAGTACTTC; CDR3aa: CASSLPLGVGTQYF
j_gene: TRBJ2-7; abundance: .; d_gene: .; len: 15; v_gene: TRBV29-1; CDR3nt: TGCAGCGTTGAAGAGATGGGGCAGGAGAACTACGAGCAGTACTTC; CDR3aa: CSVEEMGQENYEQYF
j_gene: TRBJ1-2; abundance: .; d_gene: .; len: 15; v_gene: TRBV19; CDR3nt: TGTGCCAGTAGTGCTGGGATCCTACATAACTATGGCTACACCTTC; CDR3aa: CASSAGILHNYGYTF
j_gene: TRBJ1-1; abundance: .; d_gene: TRBD1; len: 14; v_gene: TRBV7-9; CDR3nt: TGTGCCAGCAGCTTGACAGGGGTTAGCACTGAAGCTTTCTTT; CDR3aa: CASSLTGVSTEAFF
j_gene: TRBJ1-5; abundance: .; d_gene: .; len: 15; v_gene: TRBV27; CDR3nt: TGTGCCAGCAGTTCCCTGGCCAGTGACAATCAGCCCCAGCATTTT; CDR3aa: CASSSLASDNQPQHF